This T cell receptor beta chain is from a study of T-cell reconstitution after alpha-beta-depleted transplantation in children. Molecular barcoding with unique molecular identifiers was used for the TCRbeta library. One entry per CDR3 protein, called by TCRdb with MiXCR from the PCR reads. The sample yields around 410,000 distinct CDR3 sequences, approximately 10% seen once. The CDR3 has 16 residues. The ends lost 2 bases at V and 4 bases at J; junction bases unmatched: 7. Germline V gene lookup returns CDR1 SGHTA and CDR2 FQGNSA. The input for sequencing was PBMCs from the stem cell graft donor, taken from the stem cell graft. The TCR was taken from a human donor who donated a stem cell graft to a child with acute myeloid leukemia. V is TRBV7-2 and J is TRBJ2-1; TRBD2 matches 8 bases. The CDR3 loop reads CASSLWLAGPYNEQFF. The CDR3 nucleotides are TGTGCCAGCAGCTTATGGCTAGCGGGTCCTTACAATGAGCAGTTCTTC.